This T cell receptor beta chain came from a study of blood T cell repertoires in COVID-19. The data were produced by immunoSEQ multiplex PCR, yet TCRdb's version contains in-frame clones alone and is incomplete. The sample contains about 190,000 clones, around 77% of which appear only once. CDR1 is MNHEY, CDR2 SVGAGI, per germline. The ends lost 5 bases at V and 5 bases at J; junction bases unmatched: 2. This CDR3 is 14 amino acids long. This sequence joins TRBV6-5 and TRBJ2-7; 14 bases map to TRBD2. The source is a man between 60 and 70 years old with active or convalescent COVID-19. Material for sequencing was peripheral blood. The CDR3 spells CASSRTSGRNEQYF. The CDR3 DNA is TGTGCCAGCAGTCGGACTAGCGGGAGGAACGAGCAGTACTTC.